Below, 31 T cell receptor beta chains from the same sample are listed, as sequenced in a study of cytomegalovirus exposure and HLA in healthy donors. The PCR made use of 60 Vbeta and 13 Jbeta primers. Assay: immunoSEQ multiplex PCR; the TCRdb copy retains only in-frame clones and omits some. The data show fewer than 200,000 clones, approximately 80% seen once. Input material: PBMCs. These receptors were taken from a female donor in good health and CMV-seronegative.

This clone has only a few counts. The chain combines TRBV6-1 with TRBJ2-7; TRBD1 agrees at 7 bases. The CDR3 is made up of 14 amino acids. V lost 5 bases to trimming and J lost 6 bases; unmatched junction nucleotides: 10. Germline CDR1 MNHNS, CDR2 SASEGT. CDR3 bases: TGTGCCAGCAGTCCGCGACAGGGAAGGCGCGAGCAGTACTTC. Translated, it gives CASSPRQGRREQYF.

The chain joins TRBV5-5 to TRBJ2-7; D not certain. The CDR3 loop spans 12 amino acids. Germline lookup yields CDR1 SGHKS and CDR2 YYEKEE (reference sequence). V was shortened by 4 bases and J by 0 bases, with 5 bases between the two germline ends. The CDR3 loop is CASSPGSYEQYF. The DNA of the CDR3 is TGTGCCAGCAGCCCCGGCTCCTACGAGCAGTACTTC.

The CDR3 nucleotides are TGTGCCAGCTCACTAGCGGGAGGCGGTACAGCCAATGAGCAGTTCTTC. As protein: CASSLAGGGTANEQFF. The chain employs TRBV18 and TRBJ2-1; 10 nucleotides agree with TRBD2. This CDR3 has 16 residues. The V gene end was trimmed by 4 bases and the J gene end by 6 bases; junction bases not matched to a gene: 9. Germline V lookup: CDR1 KGHSH, CDR2 LQKENI.

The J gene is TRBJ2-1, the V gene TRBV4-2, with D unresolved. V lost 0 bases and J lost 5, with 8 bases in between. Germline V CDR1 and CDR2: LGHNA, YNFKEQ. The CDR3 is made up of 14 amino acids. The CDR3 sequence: CASSQDPVNNEQFF. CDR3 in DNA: TGTGCCAGCAGCCAAGATCCGGTGAACAATGAGCAGTTCTTC.

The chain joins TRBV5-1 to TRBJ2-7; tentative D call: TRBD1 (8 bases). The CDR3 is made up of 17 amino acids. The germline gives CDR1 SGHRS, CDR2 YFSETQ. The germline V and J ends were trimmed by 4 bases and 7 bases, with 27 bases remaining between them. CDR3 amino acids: CASSLRIGQGGAGEQYF. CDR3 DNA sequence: TGCGCCAGCAGCCTACGAATCGGACAGGGAGGGGCGGGTGAGCAGTACTTC.

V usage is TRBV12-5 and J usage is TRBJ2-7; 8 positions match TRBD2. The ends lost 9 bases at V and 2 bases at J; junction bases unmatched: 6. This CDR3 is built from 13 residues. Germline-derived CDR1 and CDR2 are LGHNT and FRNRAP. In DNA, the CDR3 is TGTGCTAGCATGCTAGCGGGCGCCTACGAGCAGTACTTC. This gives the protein CASMLAGAYEQYF.

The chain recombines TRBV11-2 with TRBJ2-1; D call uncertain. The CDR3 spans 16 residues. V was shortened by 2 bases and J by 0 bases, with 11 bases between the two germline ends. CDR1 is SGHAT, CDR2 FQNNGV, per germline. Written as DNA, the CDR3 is TGTGCCAGCAGCTTACGGTTAGATCGCTCCTACAATGAGCAGTTCTTC. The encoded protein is CASSLRLDRSYNEQFF.

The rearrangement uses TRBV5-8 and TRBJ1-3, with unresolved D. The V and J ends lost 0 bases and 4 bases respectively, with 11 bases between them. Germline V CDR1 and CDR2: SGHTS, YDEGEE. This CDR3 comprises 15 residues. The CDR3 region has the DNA TGTGCCAGCAGCTTGGGGCCCACGGAGGGAAACACCATATATTTT. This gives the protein CASSLGPTEGNTIYF.

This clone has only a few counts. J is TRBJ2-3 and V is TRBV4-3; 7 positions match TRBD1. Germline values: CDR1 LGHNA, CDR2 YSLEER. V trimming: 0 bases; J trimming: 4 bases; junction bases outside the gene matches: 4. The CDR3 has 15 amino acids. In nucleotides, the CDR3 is TGCGCCAGCAGCCAAGATTACACAGGGGCAGATACGCAGTATTTT. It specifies CASSQDYTGADTQYF.

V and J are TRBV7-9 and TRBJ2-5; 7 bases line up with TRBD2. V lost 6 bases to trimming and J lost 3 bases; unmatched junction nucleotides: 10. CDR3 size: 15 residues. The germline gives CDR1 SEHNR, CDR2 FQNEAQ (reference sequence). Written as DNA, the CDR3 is TGTGCCAGCAGACAAGGACCAGGGAGGGAAGAGACCCAGTACTTC. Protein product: CASRQGPGREETQYF. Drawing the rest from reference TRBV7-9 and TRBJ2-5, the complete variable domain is DTGVSQNPRHKITKRGQNVTFRCDPISEHNRLYWYRQTLGQGPEFLTYFQNEAQLEKSRLLSDRFSAERPKGSFSTLEIQRTEQGDSAMYLCASRQGPGREETQYFGPGTRLLVL.

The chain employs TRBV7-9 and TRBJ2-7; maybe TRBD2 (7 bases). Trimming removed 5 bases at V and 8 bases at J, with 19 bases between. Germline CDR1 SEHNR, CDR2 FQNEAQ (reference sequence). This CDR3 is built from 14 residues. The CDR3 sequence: CASSPTGLSGKQYF. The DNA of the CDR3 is TGTGCCAGCAGCCCGACAGGACTAAGCGGGAAGCAGTACTTC.

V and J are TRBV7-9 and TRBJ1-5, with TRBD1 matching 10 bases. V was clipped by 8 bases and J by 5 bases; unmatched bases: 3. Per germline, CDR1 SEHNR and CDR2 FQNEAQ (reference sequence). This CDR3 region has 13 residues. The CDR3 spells CASVGQGDQPQHF. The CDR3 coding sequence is TGTGCCAGCGTTGGACAGGGGGATCAGCCCCAGCATTTT.

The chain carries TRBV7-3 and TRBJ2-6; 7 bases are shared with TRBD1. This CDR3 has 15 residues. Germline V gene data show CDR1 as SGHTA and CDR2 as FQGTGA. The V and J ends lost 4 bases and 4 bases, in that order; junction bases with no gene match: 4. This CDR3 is CASSSTGSGANVLTF. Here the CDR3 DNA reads TGTGCCAGCAGCTCGACAGGGTCCGGGGCCAACGTCCTGACTTTC.

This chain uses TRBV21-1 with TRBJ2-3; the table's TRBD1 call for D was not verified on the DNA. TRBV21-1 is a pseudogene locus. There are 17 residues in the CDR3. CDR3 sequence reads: CASSKAVGPQVGDTQYF. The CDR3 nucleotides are TGTGCCAGCAGCAAGGCGGTAGGCCCACAGGTGGGAGATACGCAGTATTTT.

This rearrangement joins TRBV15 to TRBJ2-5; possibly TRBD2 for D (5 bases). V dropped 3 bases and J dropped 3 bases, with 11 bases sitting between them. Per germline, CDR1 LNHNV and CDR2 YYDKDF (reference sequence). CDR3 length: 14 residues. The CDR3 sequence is CATSRGGSKETQYF. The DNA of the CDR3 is TGTGCCACCAGCAGGGGTGGGAGCAAAGAGACCCAGTACTTC.

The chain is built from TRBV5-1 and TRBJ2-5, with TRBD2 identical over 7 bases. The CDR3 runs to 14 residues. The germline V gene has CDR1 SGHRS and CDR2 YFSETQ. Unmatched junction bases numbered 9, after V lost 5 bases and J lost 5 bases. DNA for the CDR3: TGCGCCAGCAGAAGAGGGCAGGGAGGGGAGACCCAGTACTTC. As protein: CASRRGQGGETQYF.

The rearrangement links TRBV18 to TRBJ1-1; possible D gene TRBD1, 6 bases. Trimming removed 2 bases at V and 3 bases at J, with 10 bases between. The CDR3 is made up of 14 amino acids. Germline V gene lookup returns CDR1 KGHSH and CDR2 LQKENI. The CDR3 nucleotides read TGTGCCAGCTCACCAAGGGGGATCGACACTGAAGCTTTCTTT. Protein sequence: CASSPRGIDTEAFF.

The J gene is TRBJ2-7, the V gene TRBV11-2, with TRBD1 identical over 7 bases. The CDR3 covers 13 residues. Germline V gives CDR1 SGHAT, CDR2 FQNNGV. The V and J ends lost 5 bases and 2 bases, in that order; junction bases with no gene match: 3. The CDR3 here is CASSKTGAYEQYF. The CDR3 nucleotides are TGTGCCAGCAGCAAAACAGGGGCCTACGAGCAGTACTTC.

For the CDR3, the DNA is TGTGCCAGCAGAAAGACAGGGTCTGGAGGCTACACCTTC. Amino acids: CASRKTGSGGYTF. This rearrangement joins TRBV6-1 to TRBJ1-2; 7 nucleotides match TRBD1. Per the germline V gene, CDR1 is MNHNS and CDR2 is SASEGT. The CDR3 spans 13 residues. V was clipped by 6 bases and J by 8 bases; unmatched bases: 9.

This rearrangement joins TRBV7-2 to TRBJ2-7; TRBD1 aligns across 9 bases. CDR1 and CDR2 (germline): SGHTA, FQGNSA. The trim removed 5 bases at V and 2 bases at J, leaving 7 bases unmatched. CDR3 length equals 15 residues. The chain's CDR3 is CASSARDRATYEQYF. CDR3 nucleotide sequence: TGTGCCAGCAGCGCCCGGGACAGGGCCACCTACGAGCAGTACTTC.

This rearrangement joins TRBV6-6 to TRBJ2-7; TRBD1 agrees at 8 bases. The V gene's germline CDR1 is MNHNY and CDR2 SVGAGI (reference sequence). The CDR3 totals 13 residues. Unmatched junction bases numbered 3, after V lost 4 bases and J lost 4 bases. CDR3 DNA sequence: TGTGCCAGCAGTTTGGGACAGGTATACGAGCAGTACTTC. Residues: CASSLGQVYEQYF.

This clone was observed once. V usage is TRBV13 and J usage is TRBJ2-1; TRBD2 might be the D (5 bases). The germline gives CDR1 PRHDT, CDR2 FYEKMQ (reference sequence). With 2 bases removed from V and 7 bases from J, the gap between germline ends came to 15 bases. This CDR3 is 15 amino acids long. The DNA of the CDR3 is TGTGCCAGCAGCTTATCGGGCCTTAGGACTAATGAGCAGTTCTTC. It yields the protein CASSLSGLRTNEQFF.

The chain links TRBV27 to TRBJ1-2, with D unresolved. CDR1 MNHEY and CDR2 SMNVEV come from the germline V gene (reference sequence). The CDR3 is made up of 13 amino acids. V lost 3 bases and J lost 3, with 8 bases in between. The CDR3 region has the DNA TGTGCCAGCAGTTTGAGTCCGCACTATGGCTACACCTTC. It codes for CASSLSPHYGYTF.

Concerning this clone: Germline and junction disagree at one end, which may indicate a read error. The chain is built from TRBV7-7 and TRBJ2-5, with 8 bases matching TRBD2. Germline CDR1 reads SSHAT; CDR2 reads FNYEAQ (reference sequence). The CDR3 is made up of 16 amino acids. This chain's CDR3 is CASSSPTGGLGGTQYF. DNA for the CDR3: TGTGCTAGCAGCTCCCCAACGGGGGGGCTTGGAGGGACCCAGTACTTC. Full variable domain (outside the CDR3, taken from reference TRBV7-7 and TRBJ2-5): GAGVSQSPRYKVTKRGQDVTLRCDPISSHATLYWYQQALGQGPEFLTYFNYEAQPDKSGLPSDRFSAERPEGSISTLTIQRTEQRDSAMYRCASSSPTGGLGGTQYFGPGTRLLVL.

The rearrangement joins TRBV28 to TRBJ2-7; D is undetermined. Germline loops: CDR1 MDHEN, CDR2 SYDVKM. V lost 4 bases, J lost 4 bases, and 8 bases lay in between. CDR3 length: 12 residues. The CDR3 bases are TGTGCCAGCAGTTCGCCCGGTTACGAGCAGTACTTC. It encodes CASSSPGYEQYF.

The CDR3, as DNA: TGTGCCAGCAGCAGAAATAGCGGGGGGATCACAGATACGCAGTATTTT. Translating it yields CASSRNSGGITDTQYF. This chain links TRBV9 with TRBJ2-3, with 10 bases matching TRBD2. The CDR3 is 16 amino acids. CDR1 is SGDLS and CDR2 is YYNGEE in the germline V gene. V was pared by 4 bases and J by 2 bases, with 7 bases of the junction left unmatched.

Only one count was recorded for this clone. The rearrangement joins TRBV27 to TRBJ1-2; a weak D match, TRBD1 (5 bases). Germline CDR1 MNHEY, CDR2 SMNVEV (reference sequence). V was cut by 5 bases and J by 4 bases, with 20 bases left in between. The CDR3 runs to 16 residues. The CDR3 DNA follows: TGTGCCAGCAGTGGGTCATCGACAGACACTATCTATGGCTACACCTTC. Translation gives CASSGSSTDTIYGYTF.

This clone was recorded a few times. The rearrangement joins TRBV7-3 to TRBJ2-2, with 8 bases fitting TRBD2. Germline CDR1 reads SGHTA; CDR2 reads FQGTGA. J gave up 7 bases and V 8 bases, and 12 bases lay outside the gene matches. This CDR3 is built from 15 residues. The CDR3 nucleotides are TGTGCCAGCGGTCAACTAAGCGGGGGTAGCGGGGAGCTGTTTTTT. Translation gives CASGQLSGGSGELFF.

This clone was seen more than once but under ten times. The CDR3 here is CASSWRVSPAGEQYF. The CDR3 DNA sequence: TGTGCCAGCAGCTGGAGGGTTTCGCCGGCGGGGGAGCAGTACTTC. V usage is TRBV5-4 and J usage is TRBJ2-7, with D maybe TRBD2 (6 bases). Trimming shortened V by 3 bases and J by 7 bases, and 20 bases separated the two germline ends. CDR1 is SGHNT and CDR2 is YYREEE in the germline V gene (reference sequence). This CDR3 spans 15 amino acids.

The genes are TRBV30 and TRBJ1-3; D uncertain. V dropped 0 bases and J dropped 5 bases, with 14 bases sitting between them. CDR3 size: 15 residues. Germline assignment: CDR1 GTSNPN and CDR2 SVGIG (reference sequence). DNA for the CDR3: TGTGCCTGGAGTGTACGTGAATTAACTAGAAACACCATATATTTT. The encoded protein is CAWSVRELTRNTIYF.

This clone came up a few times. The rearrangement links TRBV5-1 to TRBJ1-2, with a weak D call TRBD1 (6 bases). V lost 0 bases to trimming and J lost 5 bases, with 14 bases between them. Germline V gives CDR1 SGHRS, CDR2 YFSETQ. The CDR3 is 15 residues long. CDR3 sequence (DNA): TGCGCCAGCAGCTTGGACAGGGCCCTGGGGTATGGCTACACCTTC. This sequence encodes CASSLDRALGYGYTF.